The 2 T cell receptor beta chains presented below share a single source sample, sequenced in a study of blood T cell repertoires in COVID-19. Assay: immunoSEQ multiplex PCR; the TCRdb copy retains only in-frame clones and omits some. The table lists 60,000 to 85,000 clones, around 74% of them singletons. The material sequenced was peripheral blood. The receptors derive from a man in his 70s with acute or convalescent COVID-19.

This clone was seen a few times. V gene TRBV5-6 combines with J gene TRBJ2-7; tentative D call: TRBD1 (5 bases). Germline CDR1 reads SGHDT; CDR2 reads YYEEEE. CDR3 length equals 12 residues. The V end lost 4 bases, the J end lost 1 base, and 6 bases lay between the germline ends. CDR3 amino acids: CASSAGSYEQYF. CDR3 nucleotides: TGTGCCAGCAGCGCAGGGTCCTACGAGCAGTACTTC.

The rearrangement joins TRBV19 to TRBJ2-4; 10 nucleotides match TRBD2. CDR1 LNHDA and CDR2 SQIVND come from the germline V gene (reference sequence). V was clipped by 5 bases and J by 3 bases; unmatched bases: 7. This CDR3 comprises 16 residues. CDR3 nucleotide sequence: TGTGCCAGTAGTCCTCTCGTAGCGGGGGGCAAAAACATTCAGTACTTC. Its protein is CASSPLVAGGKNIQYF.